What follows are 26 T cell receptor beta chains derived from one specimen sequenced in a study of blood T cell repertoires in COVID-19. The repertoire was sequenced with immunoSEQ multiplex PCR; TCRdb's copy has only in-frame clones and lacks some. Of fewer than 200,000 clones in the sample, 70% to 90% are singletons; the top ten hold about 9.6%. Sequenced sample: peripheral blood. The receptors here all came from a man in his fifties or sixties with active or convalescent COVID-19.

The chain has TRBV7-9 and TRBJ1-2; possible D gene TRBD1, 6 bases. CDR3 length: 14 residues. Germline CDR1 is SEHNR and CDR2 is FQNEAQ (reference sequence). Deletions cut 5 bases from V and 8 bases from J, with 18 bases between. The CDR3 DNA reads TGTGCCAGCAGCCCGCATGGGGGGGCGTACGGCTACACCTTC. Translation: CASSPHGGAYGYTF. Drawing the rest from reference TRBV7-9 and TRBJ1-2, the complete variable domain is DTGVSQNPRHKITKRGQNVTFRCDPISEHNRLYWYRQTLGQGPEFLTYFQNEAQLEKSRLLSDRFSAERPKGSFSTLEIQRTEQGDSAMYLCASSPHGGAYGYTFGSGTRLTVV.

V gene TRBV9 combines with J gene TRBJ2-3; D is possibly TRBD2 (7 bases). V gave up 2 bases and J gave up 5 bases, with 12 bases separating them. The CDR3 consists of 14 residues. Looked up from germline, CDR1 is SGDLS and CDR2 is YYNGEE. CDR3 bases: TGTGCCAGCAGCGTCCGGGGGGCGGGAGATACGCAGTATTTT. Translating gives CASSVRGAGDTQYF.

The chain has TRBV7-2 and TRBJ2-7; D uncertain. This CDR3 spans 13 amino acids. Germline V CDR1 and CDR2: SGHTA, FQGNSA. V dropped 5 bases and J dropped 4 bases, with 12 bases sitting between them. The chain's CDR3 is CASSLPSAYEQYF. In nucleotides, the CDR3 is TGTGCCAGCAGCCTCCCCTCCGCGTACGAGCAGTACTTC.

This clone has only one observation. The chain couples TRBV7-3 to TRBJ1-1; 7 nucleotides line up with TRBD1. The CDR3 extends over 13 amino acids. The trim removed 7 bases at V and 0 bases at J, leaving 2 bases unmatched. CDR1 and CDR2 from the germline V gene are SGHTA and FQGTGA. In DNA, the CDR3 is TGTGCCAGCAAGACAGGGATGAACACTGAAGCTTTCTTT. Encoded protein: CASKTGMNTEAFF. The full variable domain, with the rest looked up from reference TRBV7-3 and TRBJ1-1, is GAGVSQTPSNKVTEKGKYVELRCDPISGHTALYWYRQSLGQGPEFLIYFQGTGAADDSGLPNDRFFAVRPEGSVSTLKIQRTERGDSAVYLCASKTGMNTEAFFGQGTRLTVV.

A single count supports this clone. The V and J genes are TRBV19 and TRBJ2-3, with 7 bases aligning to TRBD1. J was trimmed by 0 bases and V by 5 bases; bases with no gene match: 5. The germline gives CDR1 LNHDA, CDR2 SQIVND (reference sequence). This CDR3 is built from 15 residues. In DNA, the CDR3 is TGTGCCAGTAGTTTACAGGGGAAGAGCACAGATACGCAGTATTTT. Its protein product is CASSLQGKSTDTQYF.

The J gene is TRBJ2-3, the V gene TRBV18; 12 nucleotides match TRBD1. CDR3 length equals 16 residues. The V gene end was trimmed by 5 bases and the J gene end by 5 bases; junction bases not matched to a gene: 8. Germline CDR1 is KGHSH and CDR2 is LQKENI. CDR3 bases: TGTGCCAGCTCAAACCCCGGGACAGGGGGCGTAGATACGCAGTATTTT. It codes for CASSNPGTGGVDTQYF. The full variable domain, with the rest looked up from reference TRBV18 and TRBJ2-3, is NAGVMQNPRHLVRRRGQEARLRCSPMKGHSHVYWYRQLPEEGLKFMVYLQKENIIDESGMPKERFSAEFPKEGPSILRIQQVVRGDSAAYFCASSNPGTGGVDTQYFGPGTRLTVL.

The J gene is TRBJ2-5, the V gene TRBV5-1; TRBD1 matches at 7 bases. Trimming removed 4 bases from V and 7 bases from J; junction bases left unmatched: 16. The CDR3 is made up of 16 amino acids. Germline CDR1 and CDR2: SGHRS and YFSETQ. The CDR3 nucleotides are TGCGCCAGCAGCCCCGCCGACGCACCTTGGACAGGGACCCAGTACTTC. Residues: CASSPADAPWTGTQYF. The full variable domain, in which reference TRBV5-1 and TRBJ2-5 provide the parts outside the CDR3, is KAGVTQTPRYLIKTRGQQVTLSCSPISGHRSVSWYQQTPGQGLQFLFEYFSETQRNKGNFPGRFSGRQFSNSRSEMNVSTLELGDSALYLCASSPADAPWTGTQYFGPGTRLLVL.

V usage is TRBV30 and J usage is TRBJ1-6; the D gene is possibly TRBD1 (6 bases). Germline V gene sequence: CDR1 GTSNPN, CDR2 SVGIG (reference sequence). The CDR3 length is 13 residues. V was clipped by 3 bases and J by 6 bases, with 9 bases between them. CDR3 sequence reads: CAWSGTPNSPLHF. DNA of the CDR3: TGTGCCTGGAGCGGGACACCTAATTCACCCCTCCACTTT.

The V call is TRBV7-2, the J call TRBJ1-5, with TRBD1 as a possible D gene (6 bases). Germline V gives CDR1 SGHTA, CDR2 FQGNSA. V lost 2 bases, J lost 7 bases, and 15 bases lay in between. CDR3 length: 15 residues. The CDR3 region is CASSLSGQFLQPQHF. In DNA, the CDR3 is TGTGCCAGCAGCTTATCAGGACAGTTCCTACAGCCCCAGCATTTT.

This rearrangement joins TRBV6-1 to TRBJ1-2; maybe TRBD1 (6 bases). CDR1 is MNHNS and CDR2 is SASEGT in the germline V gene. Trimming took 2 bases from V and 2 from J, leaving 15 bases between them. This CDR3 has 16 amino acids. CDR3: CASSESGDRLNYGYTF. CDR3 in DNA: TGTGCCAGCAGTGAATCCGGAGACAGGCTGAACTATGGCTACACCTTC.

The chain links TRBV6-5 to TRBJ2-7, with TRBD1 matching 9 bases. V lost 5 bases and J lost 3; bases outside the gene matches: 8. Germline V lookup: CDR1 MNHEY, CDR2 SVGAGI. This CDR3 has 15 amino acids. The CDR3 DNA sequence: TGTGCCAGCAGTAACACAGGGGGCGGCCACTACGAGCAGTACTTC. Its translation: CASSNTGGGHYEQYF.

This rearrangement joins TRBV6-5 to TRBJ2-7; 10 nucleotides line up with TRBD2. V shed 7 bases, J shed 3 bases, and the junction held 6 bases outside the gene matches. CDR3 length: 14 amino acids. The germline CDR1 and CDR2 sequences are MNHEY and SVGAGI. DNA of the CDR3: TGTGCCAGCAAGGCCGGGACTAGCGTCTACGAGCAGTACTTC. This gives the protein CASKAGTSVYEQYF.

CDR3 sequence reads: CASSDPGLFMNTEAFF. CDR3 DNA: TGCGCCAGCAGTGACCCGGGACTCTTCATGAACACTGAAGCTTTCTTT. The chain links TRBV23-1 to TRBJ1-1, with D perhaps matching TRBD1 (5 bases). TRBV23-1 is noted as an ORF with a role that remains uncertain. V dropped 5 bases and J dropped 0 bases, with 16 bases sitting between them. The CDR3 is made up of 16 amino acids.

The CDR3 is CASSLAASGSGDTQYF. In DNA form, the CDR3 reads TGTGCCAGCAGCTTGGCGGCTAGCGGGTCGGGGGATACGCAGTATTTT. This chain connects TRBV5-6 to TRBJ2-3, with 8 bases fitting TRBD2. Germline CDR1 is SGHDT and CDR2 is YYEEEE. The CDR3 loop spans 16 amino acids. The V segment lost 0 bases and the J segment 6 bases; nucleotides outside the gene matches: 9.

The chain uses TRBV5-6 and TRBJ1-1; D might be TRBD1 (5 bases). The CDR3 has 14 residues. Per the germline V gene, CDR1 is SGHDT and CDR2 is YYEEEE. The ends were cut back, 4 bases at V and 1 base at J, with 11 bases in the middle. This CDR3 reads CASSRWRGNTEAFF. Here the CDR3 DNA reads TGTGCCAGCAGCCGTTGGAGGGGGAACACTGAAGCTTTCTTT.

The genes are TRBV18 and TRBJ2-1, with 12 bases fitting TRBD2. Germline loops: CDR1 KGHSH, CDR2 LQKENI. The length of the CDR3 is 15 residues. The junction had 6 bases not matched to a gene; V was cut back by 4 bases and J by 8 bases. The CDR3: CASSRLAGGPDEQFF. CDR3 nucleotide sequence: TGTGCCAGCTCACGTCTAGCGGGAGGGCCCGATGAGCAGTTCTTC.

The rearrangement uses TRBV5-6 and TRBJ2-7; 8 nucleotides line up with TRBD2. The CDR3 sequence is 15 residues long. The J segment lost 3 bases and the V segment lost 4 bases, leaving 9 bases of the junction unmatched. CDR1 and CDR2 from the germline V gene are SGHDT and YYEEEE. The CDR3 reads CASSPSGGANYEQYF. For the CDR3, the DNA is TGTGCCAGCAGCCCTTCGGGGGGGGCTAACTACGAGCAGTACTTC.

In this sample, this clone turned up a few times. The chain is built from TRBV4-3 and TRBJ1-5, with D possibly TRBD1 on 5 matching bases. This CDR3 comprises 14 residues. Trimming took off 0 bases at V and 5 bases at J, with 8 bases between the two ends. Looked up from germline, CDR1 is LGHNA and CDR2 is YSLEER. CDR3 in DNA: TGCGCCAGCAGCCAAGATTTAGGGGATCAGCCCCAGCATTTT. Its protein product is CASSQDLGDQPQHF.

The rearrangement joins TRBV4-3 to TRBJ2-2; TRBD2 aligns across 7 bases. Germline V CDR1 and CDR2: LGHNA, YSLEER. J gave up 6 bases and V 0 bases, and 7 bases lay outside the gene matches. The CDR3 is made up of 16 amino acids. The CDR3, as DNA: TGCGCCAGCAGCCAAGATTCCAGCGGGGAGGCCGGGGAGCTGTTTTTT. Translated, it gives CASSQDSSGEAGELFF.

The V and J genes are TRBV3-1 (or the pseudogene TRBV3-2) and TRBJ1-6, with D possibly being TRBD1 (5 bases). CDR3 size: 14 residues. The V end lost 2 bases, the J end lost 5 bases, and 7 bases lay between the germline ends. Germline values: CDR1 LGHDT, CDR2 YNNKEL (reference sequence). CDR3 nucleotide sequence: TGTGCCAGCAGCCAAACAGGAAATAATTCACCCCTCCACTTT. Translating gives CASSQTGNNSPLHF.

Only a few counts were recorded for this clone. This rearrangement joins TRBV7-3 to TRBJ2-7; 9 nucleotides align to TRBD2. The V and J ends lost 3 bases and 5 bases, in that order; junction bases with no gene match: 2. This CDR3 has 13 amino acids. Germline V gene data show CDR1 as SGHTA and CDR2 as FQGTGA. The chain's CDR3 is CASSLGLADEQYF. The CDR3 DNA sequence: TGTGCCAGCAGCTTGGGACTAGCCGACGAGCAGTACTTC.

The chain combines TRBV10-2 with TRBJ2-2; 9 positions agree with TRBD2. The CDR3 runs 19 residues. V dropped 6 bases and J dropped 1; count of bases not matched to a gene: 15. Germline values: CDR1 WSHSY, CDR2 SAAADI. In nucleotides, the CDR3 is TGCGCCAGCAGGCTATATGGTGGTAGCGGGGGAGAGAACACCGGGGAGCTGTTTTTT. It yields the protein CASRLYGGSGGENTGELFF.

This clone was recorded a few times. It is unclear where the CDR3 begins or ends on the DNA, so no DNA is shown, and the CDR3 is as TCRdb lists it. The CDR3 region is CASTSGSVGTYNEQFF. The chain links TRBV19 to TRBJ2-1; the tabulated D call, TRBD2, remains unverified against the DNA. CDR1 and CDR2 (germline): LNHDA, SQIVND (reference sequence). Ends included, the CDR3 has 16 residues.

The chain employs TRBV7-3 and TRBJ2-3; 7 nucleotides align to TRBD2. V was clipped by 9 bases and J by 2 bases; unmatched bases: 14. This CDR3 comprises 16 residues. Germline CDR1 is SGHTA and CDR2 is FQGTGA. In nucleotides, the CDR3 is TGTGCCAGGAGTCAGGTAGCGGGTTGGGACACAGATACGCAGTATTTT. This codes for CARSQVAGWDTDTQYF.

CDR3 bases: TGTGCCAGCAGCCCCCGGGACAGGGCAGAAAAACTGTTTTTT. Residues: CASSPRDRAEKLFF. The chain links TRBV7-9 to TRBJ1-4; the match to TRBD1 covers 9 bases. Germline V gene sequence: CDR1 SEHNR, CDR2 FQNEAQ (reference sequence). V shed 5 bases, J shed 8 bases, and the junction held 6 bases outside the gene matches. This CDR3 region has 14 residues.

The V and J genes are TRBV5-6 and TRBJ1-1; 8 nucleotides agree with TRBD1. Unmatched junction bases numbered 11, after V lost 4 bases and J lost 12 bases. The length of the CDR3 is 13 residues. Germline CDR1 and CDR2: SGHDT and YYEEEE. CDR3 nucleotides: TGTGCCAGCAGCCACCGGACAGGGAAGACGCCTTTCTTT. As protein: CASSHRTGKTPFF. Based on the CDR3 plus reference TRBV5-6 and TRBJ1-1, the full variable domain is DAGVTQSPTHLIKTRGQQVTLRCSPKSGHDTVSWYQQALGQGPQFIFQYYEEEERQRGNFPDRFSGHQFPNYSSELNVNALLLGDSALYLCASSHRTGKTPFFGQGTRLTVV.